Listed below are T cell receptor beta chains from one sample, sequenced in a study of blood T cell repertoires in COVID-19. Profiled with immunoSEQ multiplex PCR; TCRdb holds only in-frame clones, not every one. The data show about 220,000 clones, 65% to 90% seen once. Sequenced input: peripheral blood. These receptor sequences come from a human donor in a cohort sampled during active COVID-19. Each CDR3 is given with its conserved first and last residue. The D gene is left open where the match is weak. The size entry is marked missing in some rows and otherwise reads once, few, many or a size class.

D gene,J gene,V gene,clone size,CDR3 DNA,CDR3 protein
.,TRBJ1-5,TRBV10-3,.,TGTGCCATCAGTGGACTTAATCAGCCCCAGCATTTT,CAISGLNQPQHF
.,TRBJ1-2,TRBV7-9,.,TGTGCCAGCAGCTCGGGACACCCGTCGGACTATGGCTACACCTTC,CASSSGHPSDYGYTF
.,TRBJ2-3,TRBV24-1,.,TGTGCCACCAGTGACAATCCGGGACAAACAGATACGCAGTATTTT,CATSDNPGQTDTQYF
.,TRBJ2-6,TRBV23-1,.,TGCGCCAGCAGTCAATCGAGGGCAGGTCCTGGGGCCAACGTCCTGACTTTC,CASSQSRAGPGANVLTF
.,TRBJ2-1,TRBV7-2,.,TGTGCCAGCAGCTCATACACGGGAGCGAGTGAGCAGTTCTTC,CASSSYTGASEQFF
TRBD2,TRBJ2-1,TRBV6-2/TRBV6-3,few,TGTGCCAGCAGTTACTCGCCCCCTAGCGGGGTATACAATGAGCAGTTCTTC,CASSYSPPSGVYNEQFF
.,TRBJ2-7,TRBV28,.,TGTGCCAGCAGTGAGACAGTACCCTACGAGCAGTACTTC,CASSETVPYEQYF
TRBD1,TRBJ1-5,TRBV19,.,TGTGCCAGTAGCTTGACAGGGAGTTATCAGCCCCAGCATTTT,CASSLTGSYQPQHF
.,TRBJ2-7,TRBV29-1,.,TGCAGCGTTGTAGGGGTCTCCTACGAGCAGTACTTC,CSVVGVSYEQYF
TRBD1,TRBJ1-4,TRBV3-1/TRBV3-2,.,TGTGCCAGCAGCCTAAGACAGGGCCGGCCTCATGAAAAACTGTTTTTT,CASSLRQGRPHEKLFF
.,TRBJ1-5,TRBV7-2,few,TGTGCCAGCAGATTACGGCAGGGCAATCAGCCCCAGCATTTT,CASRLRQGNQPQHF
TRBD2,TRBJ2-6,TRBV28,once,TGTGCCAGCAGTCCAAGGACTAGCGGGAGGGCTGGGGCCAACGTCCTGACTTTC,CASSPRTSGRAGANVLTF
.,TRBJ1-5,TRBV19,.,TGTGCCAGTAGTATAGTAACAGAGTATAGCAATCAGCCCCAGCATTTT,CASSIVTEYSNQPQHF
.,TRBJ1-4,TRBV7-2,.,TGTGCCAGCAGCTTAGCGAGCCAGGGTGGGGAAAAACTGTTTTTT,CASSLASQGGEKLFF
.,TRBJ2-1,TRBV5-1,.,TGCGCCAGCAGCAGGGGAAGCTCCTACAATGAGCAGTTCTTC,CASSRGSSYNEQFF
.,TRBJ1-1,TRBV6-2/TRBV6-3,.,TGTGCCAGCAGTACAACCCCCAGCACTGAAGCTTTCTTT,CASSTTPSTEAFF
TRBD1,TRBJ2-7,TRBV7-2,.,TGTGCCAGCAGCAAACGGACAGGGGCCTCCTACGAGCAGTACTTC,CASSKRTGASYEQYF
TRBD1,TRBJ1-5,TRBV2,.,TGTGCCAGCAGTGAGGCAGGGGGACTCAATCAGCCCCAGCATTTT,CASSEAGGLNQPQHF
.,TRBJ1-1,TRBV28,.,TGTGCCAGCAGTTTAGGGGGGGGAAGTGAAGCTTTCTTT,CASSLGGGSEAFF
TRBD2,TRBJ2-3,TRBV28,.,TGTGCCAGCAGTTCAATCTCGGGACTAGCGCCCACAGATACGCAGTATTTT,CASSSISGLAPTDTQYF